The sample holds a few counts of the clone carrying this TCR beta chain. These data come from a study of blood T cells in healthy people across ages. Next came a second PCR, run for about 6 to 12 cycles, which used a sample-barcoded 5' primer along with a J-beta primer mix. One entry per CDR3 protein results from TCRdb running MiXCR on the 5' RACE reads. Among around 1,500,000 distinct CDR3 sequences listed, roughly 40% were seen once. Trimming at V came to 7 bases and at J to 8 bases, leaving 8 bases not matched to a gene. This CDR3 contains 14 residues. Germline CDR1 is MNHEY and CDR2 is SMNVEV (reference sequence).

J is TRBJ1-4 and V is TRBV27; 9 nucleotides line up with TRBD1. This TCR came from a woman under 30 in good health. The sample taken for sequencing was blood. CDR3 DNA sequence: TGTGCCAGCATTCTACAGGGGGCGCGGGAAAAACTGTTTTTT. Translated: CASILQGAREKLFF.